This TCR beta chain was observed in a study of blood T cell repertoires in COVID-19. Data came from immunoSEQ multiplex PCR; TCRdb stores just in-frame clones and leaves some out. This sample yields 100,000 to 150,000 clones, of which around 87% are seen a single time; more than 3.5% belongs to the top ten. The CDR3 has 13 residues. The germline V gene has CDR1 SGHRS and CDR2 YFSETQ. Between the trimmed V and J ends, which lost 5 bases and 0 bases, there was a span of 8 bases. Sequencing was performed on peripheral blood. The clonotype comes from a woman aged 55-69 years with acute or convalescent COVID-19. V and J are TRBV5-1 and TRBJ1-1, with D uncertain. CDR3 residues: CASRQPMNTEAFF. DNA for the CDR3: TGCGCCAGCAGACAGCCAATGAACACTGAAGCTTTCTTT.